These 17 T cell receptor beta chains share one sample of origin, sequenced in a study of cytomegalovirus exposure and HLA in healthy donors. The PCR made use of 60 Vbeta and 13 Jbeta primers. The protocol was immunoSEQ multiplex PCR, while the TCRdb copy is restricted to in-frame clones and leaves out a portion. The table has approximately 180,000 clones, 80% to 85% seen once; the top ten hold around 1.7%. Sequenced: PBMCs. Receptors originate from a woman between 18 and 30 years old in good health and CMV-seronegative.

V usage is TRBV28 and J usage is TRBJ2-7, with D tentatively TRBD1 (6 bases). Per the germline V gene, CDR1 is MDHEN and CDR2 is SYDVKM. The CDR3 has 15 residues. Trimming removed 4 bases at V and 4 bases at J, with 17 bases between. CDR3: CASSSGVIGPYEQYF. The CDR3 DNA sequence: TGTGCCAGCAGTTCAGGGGTAATCGGCCCTTACGAGCAGTACTTC.

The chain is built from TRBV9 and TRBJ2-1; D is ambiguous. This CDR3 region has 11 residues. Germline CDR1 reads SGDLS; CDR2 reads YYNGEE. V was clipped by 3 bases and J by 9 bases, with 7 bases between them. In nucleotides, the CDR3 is TGTGCCAGCAGCGCTAACGGTGAGCAGTTCTTC. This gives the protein CASSANGEQFF. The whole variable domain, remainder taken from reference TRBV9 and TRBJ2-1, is DSGVTQTPKHLITATGQRVTLRCSPRSGDLSVYWYQQSLDQGLQFLIQYYNGEERAKGNILERFSAQQFPDLHSELNLSSLELGDSALYFCASSANGEQFFGPGTRLTVL.

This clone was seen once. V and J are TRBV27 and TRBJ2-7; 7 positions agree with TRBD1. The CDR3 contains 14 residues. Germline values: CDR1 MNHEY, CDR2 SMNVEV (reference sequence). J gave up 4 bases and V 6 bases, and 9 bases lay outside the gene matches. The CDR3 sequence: CASSLGDSRYEQYF. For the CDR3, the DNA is TGTGCCAGCAGCTTGGGGGACAGTCGGTACGAGCAGTACTTC.

CDR3 sequence (DNA): TGCAGCGTTGAAGATCCAGTTAGAGGCGAGCAGTACTTC. Protein sequence: CSVEDPVRGEQYF. The chain couples TRBV29-1 to TRBJ2-7, with D unresolved. The CDR3 spans 13 residues. Deletions cut 0 bases from V and 6 bases from J, with 12 bases between. Germline V CDR1 and CDR2: SQVTM, ANQGSEA.

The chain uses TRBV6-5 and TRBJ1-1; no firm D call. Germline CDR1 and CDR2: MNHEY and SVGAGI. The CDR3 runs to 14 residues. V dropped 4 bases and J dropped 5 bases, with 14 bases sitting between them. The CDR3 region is CASSLNLEVTEAFF. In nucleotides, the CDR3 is TGTGCCAGCAGTTTAAACCTGGAGGTGACTGAAGCTTTCTTT.

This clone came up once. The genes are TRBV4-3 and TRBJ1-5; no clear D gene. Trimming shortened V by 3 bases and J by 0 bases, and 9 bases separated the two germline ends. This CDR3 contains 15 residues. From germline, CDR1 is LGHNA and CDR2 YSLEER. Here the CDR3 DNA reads TGCGCCAGCAGCCAGGTTTACAGTAGCAATCAGCCCCAGCATTTT. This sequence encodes CASSQVYSSNQPQHF.

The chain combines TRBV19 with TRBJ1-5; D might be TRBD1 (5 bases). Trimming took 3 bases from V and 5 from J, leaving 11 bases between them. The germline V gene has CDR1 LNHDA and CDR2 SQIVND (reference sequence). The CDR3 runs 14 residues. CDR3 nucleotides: TGTGCCAGTAGTATGAGACAGCGAGATCAGCCCCAGCATTTT. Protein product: CASSMRQRDQPQHF.

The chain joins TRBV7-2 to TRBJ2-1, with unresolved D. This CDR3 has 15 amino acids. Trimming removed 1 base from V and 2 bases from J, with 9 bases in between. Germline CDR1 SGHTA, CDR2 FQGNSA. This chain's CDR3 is CASSLVFVAYNEQFF. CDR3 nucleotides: TGTGCCAGCAGCTTAGTGTTCGTAGCCTACAATGAGCAGTTCTTC.

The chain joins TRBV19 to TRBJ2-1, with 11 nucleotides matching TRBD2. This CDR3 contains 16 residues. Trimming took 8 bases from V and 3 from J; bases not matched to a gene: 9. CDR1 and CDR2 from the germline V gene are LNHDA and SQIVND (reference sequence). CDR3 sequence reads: CASLDSGRADYNEQFF. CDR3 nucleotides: TGTGCCAGTCTGGATAGCGGGAGGGCCGACTACAATGAGCAGTTCTTC.

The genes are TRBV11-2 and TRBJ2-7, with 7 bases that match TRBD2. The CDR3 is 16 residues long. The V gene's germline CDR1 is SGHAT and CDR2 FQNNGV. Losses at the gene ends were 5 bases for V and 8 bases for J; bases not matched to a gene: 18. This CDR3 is CASSPGGRSTSPQQYF. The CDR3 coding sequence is TGTGCCAGCAGCCCCGGCGGACGCTCGACTAGCCCACAGCAGTACTTC. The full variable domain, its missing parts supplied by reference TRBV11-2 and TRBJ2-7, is EAGVAQSPRYKIIEKRQSVAFWCNPISGHATLYWYQQILGQGPKLLIQFQNNGVVDDSQLPKDRFSAERLKGVDSTLKIQPAKLEDSAVYLCASSPGGRSTSPQQYFGPGTRLTVT.

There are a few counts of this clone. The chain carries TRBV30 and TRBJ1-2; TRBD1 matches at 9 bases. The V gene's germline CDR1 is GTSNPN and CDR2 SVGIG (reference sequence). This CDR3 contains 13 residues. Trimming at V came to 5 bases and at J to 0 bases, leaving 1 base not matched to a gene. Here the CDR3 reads CAWGTGSNYGYTF. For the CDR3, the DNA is TGTGCCTGGGGGACAGGGTCTAACTATGGCTACACCTTC.

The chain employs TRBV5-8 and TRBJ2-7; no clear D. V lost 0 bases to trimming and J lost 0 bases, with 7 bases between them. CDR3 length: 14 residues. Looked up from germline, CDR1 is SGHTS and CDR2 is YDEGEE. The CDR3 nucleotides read TGTGCCAGCAGCTTGGAATACATCTCCTACGAGCAGTACTTC. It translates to CASSLEYISYEQYF.

The CDR3 DNA reads TGTGCCATCTTGAACGGGATCGGAAACACCATATATTTT. It encodes CAILNGIGNTIYF. This rearrangement joins TRBV10-3 to TRBJ1-3; D ambiguous. The CDR3 length is 13 residues. V lost 8 bases and J 4 bases, leaving 12 bases between the germline ends. Germline CDR1 reads ENHRY; CDR2 reads SYGVKD.

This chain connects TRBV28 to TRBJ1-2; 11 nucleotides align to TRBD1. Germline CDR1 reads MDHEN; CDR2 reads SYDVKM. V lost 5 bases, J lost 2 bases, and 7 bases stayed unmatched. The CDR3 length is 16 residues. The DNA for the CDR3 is TGTGCCAGCAGTCCTCCTCGGACAGGGGGCAACTATGGCTACACCTTC. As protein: CASSPPRTGGNYGYTF.

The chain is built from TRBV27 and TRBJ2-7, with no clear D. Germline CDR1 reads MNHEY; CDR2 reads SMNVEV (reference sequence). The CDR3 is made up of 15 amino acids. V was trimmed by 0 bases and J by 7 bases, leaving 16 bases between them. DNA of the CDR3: TGTGCCAGCAGTTTATCCCAACGATACCCTCGGGAGCAGTACTTC. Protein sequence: CASSLSQRYPREQYF.

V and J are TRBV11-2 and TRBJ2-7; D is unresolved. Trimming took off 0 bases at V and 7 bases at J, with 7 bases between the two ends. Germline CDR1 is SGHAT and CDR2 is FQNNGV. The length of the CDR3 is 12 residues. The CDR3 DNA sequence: TGTGCCAGCAGCTTAGATAGGCGGGAGCAGTACTTC. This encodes CASSLDRREQYF. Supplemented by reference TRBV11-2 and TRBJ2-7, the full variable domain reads EAGVAQSPRYKIIEKRQSVAFWCNPISGHATLYWYQQILGQGPKLLIQFQNNGVVDDSQLPKDRFSAERLKGVDSTLKIQPAKLEDSAVYLCASSLDRREQYFGPGTRLTVT.

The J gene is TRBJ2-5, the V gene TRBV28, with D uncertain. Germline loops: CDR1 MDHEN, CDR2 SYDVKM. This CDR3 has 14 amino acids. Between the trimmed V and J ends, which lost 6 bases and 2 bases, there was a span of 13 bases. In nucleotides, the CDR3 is TGTGCCAGCAGCCCATCCGCCCAGCAAGAGACCCAGTACTTC. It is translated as CASSPSAQQETQYF. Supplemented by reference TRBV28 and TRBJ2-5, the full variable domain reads DVKVTQSSRYLVKRTGEKVFLECVQDMDHENMFWYRQDPGLGLRLIYFSYDVKMKEKGDIPEGYSVSREKKERFSLILESASTNQTSMYLCASSPSAQQETQYFGPGTRLLVL.